The 32 T cell receptor beta chains listed next were all sequenced from one sample in a study of post-analysis software for immune sequencing data. General observations from the study: Elevated frequency relative to controls characterized roughly five TRBV segments in patients, TRBV5-6, TRBV5-1 and TRBV20-1 among them.

Included in the TCR beta cDNA libraries were unique molecular identifiers. Using its own MiXCR run on the PCR reads, TCRdb lists one record per CDR3 protein. This table has roughly 570,000 distinct CDR3 sequences, approximately 34% appearing once. Which antigens these TCRs recognize remains unknown. The sequencing sample was made of blood. The origin of the receptors is a girl aged 2-17 years with multiple sclerosis.

The chain links TRBV6-1 to TRBJ2-4; D is undetermined. CDR1 is MNHNS and CDR2 is SASEGT in the germline V gene. Trimming took off 3 bases at V and 13 bases at J, with 10 bases between the two ends. CDR3 length: 11 residues. This CDR3 is CASSETVQQYF. The CDR3 DNA reads TGTGCCAGCAGTGAGACTGTGCAGCAGTACTTC.

V and J are TRBV18 and TRBJ2-5; D perhaps matches TRBD2 (5 bases). The J call may be faulty, since TRBJ2-7 better matches the DNA end. The CDR3 length is 15 residues. From germline, CDR1 is KGHSH and CDR2 LQKENI. The CDR3 protein is CASSLDGGGGNEQYF. The DNA of the CDR3 is TGTGCCAGCTCCCTGGACGGCGGCGGAGGTAACGAGCAGTACTTC.

The chain carries TRBV7-9 and TRBJ2-5; 7 bases are a match to TRBD1. Germline CDR1 reads SEHNR; CDR2 reads FQNEAQ (reference sequence). The CDR3 runs 17 residues. Germline trimming cut 5 bases from V and 1 base from J; bases unmatched to any gene: 13. Here the CDR3 reads CASSPPVGTDTQETQYF. CDR3 sequence (DNA): TGTGCCAGCAGCCCCCCTGTCGGGACAGATACCCAAGAGACCCAGTACTTC. The full variable domain, its missing parts supplied by reference TRBV7-9 and TRBJ2-5, is DTGVSQNPRHKITKRGQNVTFRCDPISEHNRLYWYRQTLGQGPEFLTYFQNEAQLEKSRLLSDRFSAERPKGSFSTLEIQRTEQGDSAMYLCASSPPVGTDTQETQYFGPGTRLLVL.

This chain's CDR3 is CASSFLESNQPQHF. The DNA of the CDR3 is TGTGCCAGCAGTTTTCTAGAGAGCAATCAGCCCCAGCATTTT. The chain joins TRBV6-8 to TRBJ1-5; D not resolved. V was pared by 4 bases and J by 1 base, with 8 bases between. The CDR3 is made up of 14 amino acids. Germline values: CDR1 MNHGY, CDR2 SAAAGT.

A note on this clonotype: At one end, the junction sequence differs from germline, possibly due to a read error. This chain links TRBV20-1 with TRBJ1-2, with no clear D. Per germline, CDR1 DFQATT and CDR2 SNEGSKA (reference sequence). This CDR3 is 12 amino acids long. Written as DNA, the CDR3 is TGCAGTGTTAGAGGGCAGCCCTATGGCTACACCTTC. It translates to CSVRGQPYGYTF.

This clonotype showed up just a few times. The V gene is TRBV12-5, the J gene TRBJ2-3, with 9 nucleotides matching TRBD2. CDR3 length equals 15 residues. V lost 0 bases, J lost 4 bases, and 2 bases stayed unmatched. Germline CDR1 LGHNT, CDR2 FRNRAP. CDR3 protein: CASGLVAGGPDTQYF. The CDR3 nucleotides read TGTGCTAGTGGTTTGGTAGCGGGGGGCCCAGATACGCAGTATTTT.

The chain has TRBV7-2 and TRBJ1-2, with 7 bases lining up with TRBD1. Per the germline V gene, CDR1 is SGHTA and CDR2 is FQGNSA. The CDR3 runs 15 residues. V was pared by 5 bases and J by 3 bases, with 9 bases of the junction left unmatched. CDR3 amino acids: CTSSAEPTGDYGYTF. CDR3 nucleotides: TGTACCAGCAGCGCCGAGCCTACAGGGGACTATGGCTACACCTTC.

The chain couples TRBV3-1 to TRBJ2-3, with 9 bases matching TRBD2. Per germline, CDR1 LGHDT and CDR2 YNNKEL (reference sequence). V was pared by 3 bases and J by 3 bases, with 7 bases of the junction left unmatched. CDR3 size: 16 residues. The CDR3 is CASSHVGRGGTDTQYF. CDR3 DNA sequence: TGTGCCAGCAGCCACGTGGGGCGGGGGGGAACAGATACGCAGTATTTT.

This clonotype was counted between two and nine times. V gene TRBV4-2 combines with J gene TRBJ2-1; TRBD2 matches at 15 bases. The CDR3 length is 20 residues. V lost 1 base to trimming and J lost 2 bases; unmatched junction nucleotides: 9. Germline V gene sequence: CDR1 LGHNA, CDR2 YNFKEQ. The CDR3: CASSQGAPGLAGGAYNEQFF. As DNA, the CDR3 is TGTGCCAGCAGCCAAGGGGCCCCGGGACTAGCGGGGGGCGCCTACAATGAGCAGTTCTTC.

V and J are TRBV6-5 and TRBJ2-4, with 9 bases matching TRBD1. The better agreement between TRBJ2-7 and the DNA end casts doubt on the J call. The CDR3 is 14 amino acids. Germline CDR1 reads MNHEY; CDR2 reads SVGAGI. The CDR3 nucleotides read TGTGCCAGCGGCCCCGGGACAGGGATCTACGAGCAGTACTTC. Protein: CASGPGTGIYEQYF.

The J gene is TRBJ2-1, the V gene TRBV14; D call uncertain. With 1 base removed from V and 12 bases from J, the gap between germline ends came to 13 bases. The CDR3 extends over 13 amino acids. Per germline, CDR1 SGHDN and CDR2 FVKESK. The CDR3 DNA follows: TGTGCCAGCAGCCAAGGTAGGGCAGGTAGGCAGTTCTTC. This gives the protein CASSQGRAGRQFF.

The CDR3 coding sequence is TGTGCCAGCAACGGGGGGGCCTACGAGCAGTACTTC. Protein product: CASNGGAYEQYF. The chain recombines TRBV6-2 or TRBV6-3 with TRBJ2-7, with 8 positions matching TRBD2. V lost 7 bases to trimming and J lost 2 bases; unmatched junction nucleotides: 1. CDR1 and CDR2 from the germline V gene are MNHEY and SVGEGT. CDR3 length: 12 amino acids.

The gene calls are TRBV12-3 or TRBV12-4 and TRBJ1-2; the D is unclear. V was clipped by 7 bases and J by 2 bases, with 11 bases between them. The CDR3 has 13 residues. This CDR3 reads CASTPGENYGYTF. The CDR3 DNA reads TGTGCCAGCACCCCTGGAGAAAACTATGGCTACACCTTC.

The J gene is TRBJ2-5, the V gene TRBV20-1; either TRBD1 or TRBD2 may fit D (5 bases each). From germline, CDR1 is DFQATT and CDR2 SNEGSKA (reference sequence). Deletions cut 1 base from V and 3 bases from J, with 12 bases between. The CDR3 consists of 14 residues. The CDR3 protein is CSARAEGPKETQYF. The DNA of the CDR3 is TGCAGTGCTAGAGCAGAGGGACCTAAAGAGACCCAGTACTTC.

V gene TRBV11-2 combines with J gene TRBJ2-4; D is perhaps TRBD2 (6 bases). Trimming cost V 5 bases and J 0 bases, with 29 bases left between them. Per germline, CDR1 SGHAT and CDR2 FQNNGV. The CDR3 has 21 residues. The CDR3 DNA is TGTGCCAGCAGCCATAGAGGGGCGGGACTCCCACGGTACCTAGCCAAAAACATTCAGTACTTC. Protein: CASSHRGAGLPRYLAKNIQYF. Together with reference TRBV11-2 and TRBJ2-4, the CDR3 gives the full variable domain: EAGVAQSPRYKIIEKRQSVAFWCNPISGHATLYWYQQILGQGPKLLIQFQNNGVVDDSQLPKDRFSAERLKGVDSTLKIQPAKLEDSAVYLCASSHRGAGLPRYLAKNIQYFGAGTRLSVL.

This clonotype was picked up a small number of times. The chain uses TRBV29-1 and TRBJ1-2, with D uncertain. The CDR3 extends over 12 amino acids. V was cut by 4 bases and J by 5 bases, with 11 bases left in between. Germline CDR1 SQVTM, CDR2 ANQGSEA. The CDR3 protein is CSVGVRSYGYTF. The CDR3 nucleotides are TGCAGCGTTGGGGTGCGGTCTTATGGCTACACCTTC.

This clonotype has a count of ten or more. The V call is TRBV12-3 or TRBV12-4, the J call TRBJ1-2; D remains unclear. This CDR3 comprises 12 residues. The V and J ends lost 8 bases and 4 bases respectively, with 11 bases between them. CDR3 sequence reads: CASGLTGYGYTF. The DNA of the CDR3 is TGTGCCAGCGGACTCACTGGCTATGGCTACACCTTC.

This clonotype appeared a few times. The V call is TRBV20-1, the J call TRBJ2-5; no firm D call. The CDR3 has 11 amino acids. Germline values: CDR1 DFQATT, CDR2 SNEGSKA (reference sequence). Between the trimmed V and J ends, which lost 7 bases and 1 base, there was a span of 7 bases. The CDR3 DNA reads TGCAGTGGGGCAGTCCAAGAGACCCAGTACTTC. The encoded protein is CSGAVQETQYF.

V and J are TRBV7-9 and TRBJ2-2; D is possibly TRBD2 (5 bases). From germline, CDR1 is SEHNR and CDR2 FQNEAQ (reference sequence). V was shortened by 1 base and J by 7 bases, with 13 bases between the two germline ends. The CDR3 runs 15 residues. DNA for the CDR3: TGTGCCAGCAGCTTAGGCGGGCCCCTGGACGGGGAGCTGTTTTTT. It encodes CASSLGGPLDGELFF.

The V call is TRBV20-1, the J call TRBJ2-2, with D tentatively TRBD1 or TRBD2 (7 bases each). Trimming stripped 5 bases from V and 0 bases from J, with 13 bases between. Germline CDR1 and CDR2: DFQATT and SNEGSKA (reference sequence). The CDR3 is 15 amino acids. In DNA form, the CDR3 reads TGCAGTGCTGCCCAGGGGGGGTCGAACACCGGGGAGCTGTTTTTT. Protein sequence: CSAAQGGSNTGELFF.

This clonotype was observed a handful of times. The chain is built from TRBV5-1 and TRBJ2-1; D could derive from TRBD1 or TRBD2 (5 bases each). The CDR3 loop spans 16 amino acids. Germline V gives CDR1 SGHRS, CDR2 YFSETQ. Trimming left V 0 bases short and J 8 bases short, with 18 bases between. This chain's CDR3 is CASSLGEGTVIHEQFF. CDR3 in DNA: TGCGCCAGCAGCTTGGGCGAGGGGACGGTCATTCATGAGCAGTTCTTC. Full variable domain (rest looked up from reference TRBV5-1 and TRBJ2-1): KAGVTQTPRYLIKTRGQQVTLSCSPISGHRSVSWYQQTPGQGLQFLFEYFSETQRNKGNFPGRFSGRQFSNSRSEMNVSTLELGDSALYLCASSLGEGTVIHEQFFGPGTRLTVL.

The chain employs TRBV28 and TRBJ1-2, with a tentative D call TRBD1 (5 bases). Trimming took 1 base from V and 6 from J, leaving 9 bases between them. Germline-derived CDR1 and CDR2 are MDHEN and SYDVKM. The CDR3 is 13 residues long. CDR3 nucleotide sequence: TGTGCCAGCAGTTTATCTGCAGGGCATGGCTACACCTTC. Residues: CASSLSAGHGYTF.

The chain is built from TRBV3-1 and TRBJ2-4; 7 bases fit TRBD2. Germline V gene sequence: CDR1 LGHDT, CDR2 YNNKEL (reference sequence). Trimming took 4 bases from V and 0 from J; bases not matched to a gene: 18. This CDR3 has 20 residues. The CDR3 reads CASSLSTLSGGTIAKNIQYF. The CDR3 DNA reads TGTGCCAGCAGCCTTTCCACCCTTTCCGGGGGGACCATAGCCAAAAACATTCAGTACTTC.

The chain is built from TRBV5-1 and TRBJ2-7; D uncertain. CDR3 size: 15 residues. V dropped 0 bases and J dropped 0 bases, with 10 bases sitting between them. Per germline, CDR1 SGHRS and CDR2 YFSETQ. CDR3 in DNA: TGCGCCAGCAGCTTGGAGACTGGGGTCTCCTACGAGCAGTACTTC. Translated: CASSLETGVSYEQYF. The variable domain in full, with the rest retrieved from reference TRBV5-1 and TRBJ2-7, is KAGVTQTPRYLIKTRGQQVTLSCSPISGHRSVSWYQQTPGQGLQFLFEYFSETQRNKGNFPGRFSGRQFSNSRSEMNVSTLELGDSALYLCASSLETGVSYEQYFGPGTRLTVT.

The chain is built from TRBV5-4 and TRBJ2-5; the match to TRBD2 covers 13 bases. In germline, CDR1 is SGHNT, CDR2 YYREEE (reference sequence). V trimming: 4 bases; J trimming: 1 base; junction bases outside the gene matches: 7. The CDR3 runs 17 residues. The CDR3 DNA reads as TGTGCCAGCAGCCCGGGACTAGCGGGGAGCTTCCAAGAGACCCAGTACTTC. Translation: CASSPGLAGSFQETQYF.

V gene TRBV6-5 combines with J gene TRBJ1-4; 9 bases map to TRBD1. J gave up 6 bases and V 5 bases, and 4 bases lay outside the gene matches. The CDR3 has 14 residues. Germline V gene sequence: CDR1 MNHEY, CDR2 SVGAGI. The CDR3 DNA reads TGTGCCAGCAGTCCTAGGGACAGGGATGAAAAACTGTTTTTT. This translates into CASSPRDRDEKLFF.

V is TRBV6-5 and J is TRBJ2-1; D uncertain. The DNA end is more similar to TRBJ2-7, so the J call may be wrong. Germline CDR1 and CDR2: MNHEY and SVGAGI. The CDR3 runs 15 residues. Here the CDR3 DNA reads TGTGCCAGCAGTTACGCATCAGACTCCTACAATGAGCAGTACTTC. It yields the protein CASSYASDSYNEQYF.

This chain joins TRBV18 and TRBJ1-1; D might be TRBD1 (5 bases). The CDR3 sequence is 13 residues long. Germline V gives CDR1 KGHSH, CDR2 LQKENI. V gave up 0 bases and J gave up 11 bases, with 13 bases separating them. The CDR3 nucleotides are TGTGCCAGCTCACCACCGCTAAAAGGGGTGGCTTTCTTT. This gives the protein CASSPPLKGVAFF.

V usage is TRBV6-1 and J usage is TRBJ1-1; D remains unclear. V shed 2 bases and J shed 7 bases, with 5 bases lying between them. This CDR3 is 11 amino acids long. CDR1 and CDR2 from the germline V gene are MNHNS and SASEGT. CDR3 in DNA: TGTGCCAGCAGTGAAATCTTTGAAGCTTTCTTT. Amino acids: CASSEIFEAFF.

This sequence joins TRBV5-1 and TRBJ2-1, with 7 bases lining up with TRBD2. Trimming at V came to 3 bases and at J to 0 bases, leaving 3 bases not matched to a gene. The CDR3 has 15 amino acids. Germline V gene sequence: CDR1 SGHRS, CDR2 YFSETQ. CDR3 DNA: TGCGCCAGCAGCTGGGGCGGGAGCTCCTACAATGAGCAGTTCTTC. This encodes CASSWGGSSYNEQFF.

In its sample, this clonotype was seen many times. The chain has TRBV7-9 and TRBJ2-5; TRBD2 is a possible D gene (6 bases). The CDR3 runs to 17 residues. The V and J ends lost 1 base and 0 bases respectively, with 15 bases between them. Germline V gives CDR1 SEHNR, CDR2 FQNEAQ (reference sequence). CDR3 in DNA: TGTGCCAGCAGCTTAGTGCCGGGAGTAACAGACCAAGAGACCCAGTACTTC. Translating it yields CASSLVPGVTDQETQYF.

This chain connects TRBV4-1 to TRBJ2-2; a weak D match, TRBD1 (6 bases). Germline lookup yields CDR1 MGHRA and CDR2 YSYEKL. This CDR3 region has 15 residues. Between the trimmed V and J ends, which lost 3 bases and 6 bases, there was a span of 14 bases. CDR3 loop: CASSQDSLGSGELFF. The DNA for the CDR3 is TGCGCCAGCAGCCAGGACAGCCTGGGTTCCGGGGAGCTGTTTTTT.